The T cell receptor beta chain under discussion was sequenced for a study of T-cell memory formation after mild COVID-19. Study information: TCR clusters largely stayed donor specific.

5'RACE, which relied on constant-segment primers, yielded TCR alpha and TCR beta cDNA libraries carrying sample barcodes and UMIs. MiXCR, applied by TCRdb to the 5' RACE reads, yields one record per CDR3 protein. The table includes 470,000 or so distinct CDR3 sequences, around 18% detected once. In the case of this clonotype: Its antigen is as yet unknown.

Notes on the study in general: Clones that shrank (day 15 to 85) were balanced CD4/CD8, whereas later expanders leaned CD4+. Second-wave clones reaching peak frequency on day 37 lacked confirmed SARS-CoV-2 specificity.

V was shortened by 8 bases and J by 1 base, with 23 bases between the two germline ends. The CDR3 totals 17 residues. Germline lookup yields CDR1 MNHEY and CDR2 SVGEGT. The specimen sequenced was PBMCs or a T cell subset sorted from them (not recorded which). This chain links TRBV6-2 or TRBV6-3 with TRBJ1-1; D is ambiguous. The source is an adult woman who had mild COVID-19 (a few samples of this study predate the infection). Cell type and time point are not known. This chain's CDR3 is CASRVMGIGLGNTEAFF. The CDR3, as DNA: TGTGCCAGCCGCGTTATGGGAATAGGATTGGGGAACACTGAAGCTTTCTTT.